The rows below give T cell receptor beta chains drawn from one sample of a study of T cell changes during pregnancy in multiple sclerosis. TCRdb's copy holds only in-frame clones and misses some; the assay was immunoSEQ multiplex PCR. The data contain 25,000 to 35,000 clones, less than 95% of them seen just once; the ten biggest clones take up about 4.5%. The input for sequencing was CD8+ T cells from peripheral blood mononuclear cells, taken in the second trimester of pregnancy. The source is a female donor with multiple sclerosis, enrolled in a pregnancy study. CDR3s include the opening cysteine and the closing phenylalanine or tryptophan. Each record gives: D gene, J gene, clone size, V gene, CDR3 DNA, CDR3 protein. A D gene is named only where the DNA matches it firmly. Some rows have no size entry. The others give once, few or many, or a class for an expanded clone.

TRBD2 | TRBJ2-7 | - | TRBV7-6 | TGTGCCAGCACCCACGGGACTATAAAGGACGAGCAGTACTTC | CASTHGTIKDEQYF
TRBD1 | TRBJ2-7 | - | TRBV5-4 | TGTGCCAGCAGCCCCGGGACAGGGACCTACGAGCAGTACTTC | CASSPGTGTYEQYF
- | TRBJ2-3 | - | TRBV1 | TGCACCAGCAGCCAAGATAAGACTAGCTCCGATACGCAGTATTTT | CTSSQDKTSSDTQYF
TRBD1 | TRBJ1-2 | - | TRBV28 | TGTGCCAGCAGTCTTAGGACAGGGTGGAATGGCTACACCTTC | CASSLRTGWNGYTF
TRBD2 | TRBJ2-2 | - | TRBV10-3 | TGTGCCATCACCCGGACAGCAATCCGGACTAGCGCAAGCGGGGAGCTGTTTTTT | CAITRTAIRTSASGELFF
- | TRBJ1-1 | - | TRBV11-2 | TGTGCCAGCAGCCCCTTCGGGTGGGACACTGAAGCTTTCTTT | CASSPFGWDTEAFF
TRBD2 | TRBJ2-1 | once | TRBV5-1 | TGCGCCAGCAGCTTGGAAGCGGGAGGGCCCCCTATTTACAATGAGCAGTTCTTC | CASSLEAGGPPIYNEQFF
TRBD2 | TRBJ2-5 | few | TRBV19 | TGTGCCAGTAGGAAGCGGGAGTACTCAGGAGAGACCCAGTACTTC | CASRKREYSGETQYF
- | TRBJ2-7 | - | TRBV6-1 | TGTGCCAGCAGTGATTTGTCAGGGGCGGGCGAGCAGTACTTC | CASSDLSGAGEQYF
- | TRBJ2-7 | - | TRBV10-3 | TGTGCCATCAGTGTTGTCGGAGGAACCTACGAGCAGTACTTC | CAISVVGGTYEQYF
TRBD1 | TRBJ1-2 | - | TRBV4-1 | TGCGCCAGCAGCCAAGTGTTCGGGACAGCCTACTTCGGCACCTTC | CASSQVFGTAYFGTF
TRBD1 | TRBJ2-2 | once | TRBV5-5 | TGTGCCAGCAGCTTTCAGGGGGCGAACACCGGGGAGCTGTTTTTT | CASSFQGANTGELFF
- | TRBJ2-6 | - | TRBV21-1 | TGTGCCAGCAGCCTTCGTCTAACTGGGGCCAACGTCCTGACTTTC | CASSLRLTGANVLTF
- | TRBJ1-1 | - | TRBV27 | TGTGCCAGCAGCCTCTCCCCCCTCACTGAAGCTTTCTTT | CASSLSPLTEAFF
- | TRBJ1-1 | - | TRBV7-9 | TGTGCCAGCAGCCCTCGTAACCAGGGGAGATGGACTGAAGCTTTCTTT | CASSPRNQGRWTEAFF
- | TRBJ2-5 | - | TRBV7-2 | TGTGCCAGCAGCCCGCAAGAGACCCAGTACTTC | CASSPQETQYF
- | TRBJ1-1 | - | TRBV5-6 | TGTGCCAGCAGACTTGCAGGGGCTGGCACTGAAGCTTTCTTT | CASRLAGAGTEAFF
- | TRBJ1-1 | - | TRBV5-1 | TGCGCCAGCAGCTTCCACAGCAACACTGAAGCTTTCTTT | CASSFHSNTEAFF
- | TRBJ1-4 | - | TRBV6-1 | TGTGCCAGCAATTACAACAGGCCCAATGAAAAACTGTTTTTT | CASNYNRPNEKLFF
TRBD2 | TRBJ2-2 | - | TRBV30 | TGTGCCTGGAGTGTACGGGCGGGAGATGGCACCGGGGAGCTGTTTTTT | CAWSVRAGDGTGELFF
- | TRBJ2-7 | - | TRBV9 | TGTGCCAGCAGCGTAGACGGGGGCGAGCAGTACTTC | CASSVDGGEQYF
TRBD2 | TRBJ2-2 | once | TRBV10-1 | TGCGCCAGCAGTTCCGGGACTAGCCTTACCGGGGAGCTGTTTTTT | CASSSGTSLTGELFF
- | TRBJ2-1 | - | TRBV7-6 | TGTGCCAGCAGCTTAGGAGCAGGTAACTCCTACAATGAGCAGTTCTTC | CASSLGAGNSYNEQFF
TRBD2 | TRBJ2-5 | - | TRBV4-1 | TGCGCCAGCAGCCAACTAGTATACTCCGGGACTAGCGGAGAGACCCAGTACTTC | CASSQLVYSGTSGETQYF
TRBD2 | TRBJ2-1 | - | TRBV12-5 | TGTGCTAGTGTCTTCGGGACTAGGACCTACAATGAGCAGTTCTTC | CASVFGTRTYNEQFF
- | TRBJ1-3 | - | TRBV5-1 | TGCGCCAGCAGCCCAACAGGGCCGGACACCATATATTTT | CASSPTGPDTIYF
- | TRBJ2-1 | - | TRBV5-6 | TGTGCCAGCAGCTTGGCACAGGACAACTGGAATGAGCAGTTCTTC | CASSLAQDNWNEQFF
- | TRBJ2-6 | - | TRBV7-6 | TGTGCCAGCAGCCCCCCGGGGGCTGGGGCCAACGTCCTGACTTTC | CASSPPGAGANVLTF
- | TRBJ2-3 | - | TRBV7-6 | TGTGCCAGCAGCTTCGACTACACAGATACGCAGTATTTT | CASSFDYTDTQYF
- | TRBJ2-2 | once | TRBV4-1 | TGCGCCAGCAGCTTGGGACTGGGTGGGGCCGGGGAGCTGTTTTTT | CASSLGLGGAGELFF
- | TRBJ1-2 | - | TRBV5-4 | TGTGCCAGCAGCCCAGGGGAGAACTATGGCTACACCTTC | CASSPGENYGYTF
- | TRBJ2-2 | - | TRBV9 | TGTGCCAGCAGCCCCAGCCAGCGGAACACCGGGGAGCTGTTTTTT | CASSPSQRNTGELFF
- | TRBJ1-1 | - | TRBV4-3 | TGCGCCAGCAGCCGAGGGTGGTCGATGAACACTGAAGCTTTCTTT | CASSRGWSMNTEAFF
TRBD1 | TRBJ1-1 | - | TRBV5-4 | TGTGCCAGCAGCTTTGGACAGGGCGGGAACACTGAAGCTTTCTTT | CASSFGQGGNTEAFF
- | TRBJ1-1 | large | TRBV12-5 | TGTGCTAGTGGTTTGTCTTCGGGATTCAACACTGAAGCTTTCTTT | CASGLSSGFNTEAFF
- | TRBJ2-7 | - | TRBV16 | TGTGCCAGCAGCCAGGCGGGGAGTACTAACGAGCAGTACTTC | CASSQAGSTNEQYF
- | TRBJ2-2 | - | TRBV30 | TGTGCCTGGAGTCCATCGGACAGAGACACCGGGGAGCTGTTTTTT | CAWSPSDRDTGELFF
TRBD2 | TRBJ2-7 | - | TRBV4-2 | TGTGCCAGCAGCCACGCTGGGGGGACTAGGTCTTACGAGCAGTACTTC | CASSHAGGTRSYEQYF
- | TRBJ1-2 | - | TRBV6-6 | TGTGCCAGCATGAGGGATACCAACTATGGCTACACCTTC | CASMRDTNYGYTF
TRBD1 | TRBJ2-2 | - | TRBV6-4 | TGTGCCAGCAGTGACGGGGACAGGGTCCACACCGGGGAGCTGTTTTTT | CASSDGDRVHTGELFF
TRBD1 | TRBJ2-1 | - | TRBV11-2 | TGTGCCAGCAGCTTAGGTCGGACAGGGGTGTCCTACAATGAGCAGTTCTTC | CASSLGRTGVSYNEQFF
TRBD1 | TRBJ2-1 | - | TRBV27 | TGTGCCAGCAGTTTACAGGGGGCTTTCAATGAGCAGTTCTTC | CASSLQGAFNEQFF
- | TRBJ1-1 | - | TRBV2 | TGTGCCAGCAGCGACAGGCCCGGGAACACTGAAGCTTTCTTT | CASSDRPGNTEAFF
TRBD2 | TRBJ2-7 | - | TRBV4-3 | TGCGCCAGCAGCCAAGAGACCCGGACTAGCGGATACGAGCAGTACTTC | CASSQETRTSGYEQYF
TRBD2 | TRBJ2-2 | - | TRBV5-6 | TGTGCCAGCAGCTTGGGGACTAGCGCCGGGGAGCTGTTTTTT | CASSLGTSAGELFF
TRBD2 | TRBJ2-1 | - | TRBV4-2 | TGTGCCAGCAGCCAAGAATTAGCTGTGGCTAGCGGCCCTTTGCGGTTCTTC | CASSQELAVASGPLRFF
- | TRBJ2-7 | - | TRBV27 | TGTGCCAGCAGTTTCAGGGACGAGCAGTACTTC | CASSFRDEQYF
TRBD2 | TRBJ2-7 | - | TRBV19 | TGTGCCAGTAGTATGGTAGCGGGCCCCGAGCAGTACTTC | CASSMVAGPEQYF
TRBD2 | TRBJ2-7 | - | TRBV18 | TGTGCCAGCTCACCAGACCTAGCGGAATACGAGCAGTACTTC | CASSPDLAEYEQYF
- | TRBJ1-1 | - | TRBV9 | TGTGCCAGCAGCCCCCCGGGACATAACACTGAAGCTTTCTTT | CASSPPGHNTEAFF
TRBD1 | TRBJ2-3 | - | TRBV7-9 | TGTGCCAGCAGCTCCTCGCGAGTGGGACAGGGGTCAGATACGCAGTATTTT | CASSSSRVGQGSDTQYF
TRBD2 | TRBJ2-7 | - | TRBV5-1 | TGCGCCAGCAGCGACGGGACTAGCGAGTACTACGAGCAGTACTTC | CASSDGTSEYYEQYF
- | TRBJ2-7 | - | TRBV27 | TGTGCCAGCAGTCCCGGACAGTATTACGAGCAGTACTTC | CASSPGQYYEQYF